This section outlines one TCR beta chain sequence together with its context. Its specificity is unknown. This sample stems from a study of cytomegalovirus exposure and HLA in healthy donors. Study results and caveats: Most TCR beta V segments were productive about 87% or about 30% of the time in an earlier analysis. A missense DCLRE1C variant was associated with V- and J-gene trimming of TCR beta chains in a later analysis, and an independent cohort replicated the association.

V dropped 4 bases and J dropped 3; count of bases not matched to a gene: 5. CDR1 GTSNPN and CDR2 SVGIG come from the germline V gene (reference sequence). This CDR3 spans 14 amino acids. PCR was performed using 60 Vbeta and 13 Jbeta primers. Sequencing used immunoSEQ multiplex PCR; TCRdb keeps in-frame clones, though not all of them. In the table there are tens of thousands of clones, approximately 79% of which are singletons. The gene calls are TRBV30 and TRBJ2-3; 9 bases align to TRBD2. Sample: PBMCs. This TCR was recovered from a woman aged 25 to 39 in good health and CMV-seronegative. The CDR3 DNA follows: TGTGCCTGGACCGTGGCGGGAGGGACAGATACGCAGTATTTT. It is translated as CAWTVAGGTDTQYF. Using reference TRBV30 and TRBJ2-3 for the parts outside the CDR3, the full variable domain is SQTIHQWPATLVQPVGSPLSLECTVEGTSNPNLYWYRQAAGRGLQLLFYSVGIGQISSEVPQNLSASRPQDRQFILSSKKLLLSDSGFYLCAWTVAGGTDTQYFGPGTRLTVL.